The TCR beta chain under discussion was sequenced for a study of naive and memory T cell subsets. As to treatment: skin biopsy from PPD injection site in Mantoux-positive individual. TCR cDNA received a 3' ligated oligonucleotide that carried a UMI. A few counts support this clonotype. V gave up 4 bases and J gave up 0 bases, with 16 bases separating them. The CDR3 spans 16 residues. Germline CDR1 and CDR2: SGDLS and YYNGEE. Four PCR rounds used nested alpha and beta constant region primers plus the SP2 primer. TCRdb re-called the UMI-ligation and nested PCR reads through MiXCR, storing one row per CDR3 protein. The sample yields over 11,000 distinct CDR3 sequences, roughly 5.2% seen once.

The source is an adult in good health. Sample: skin, taken from a tuberculin skin test site. The chain combines TRBV9 with TRBJ1-2; D is unclear. The CDR3, as DNA: TGTGCCAGCAGCCCACGTTCGGCAGATGCTAACTATGGCTACACCTTC. It codes for CASSPRSADANYGYTF.